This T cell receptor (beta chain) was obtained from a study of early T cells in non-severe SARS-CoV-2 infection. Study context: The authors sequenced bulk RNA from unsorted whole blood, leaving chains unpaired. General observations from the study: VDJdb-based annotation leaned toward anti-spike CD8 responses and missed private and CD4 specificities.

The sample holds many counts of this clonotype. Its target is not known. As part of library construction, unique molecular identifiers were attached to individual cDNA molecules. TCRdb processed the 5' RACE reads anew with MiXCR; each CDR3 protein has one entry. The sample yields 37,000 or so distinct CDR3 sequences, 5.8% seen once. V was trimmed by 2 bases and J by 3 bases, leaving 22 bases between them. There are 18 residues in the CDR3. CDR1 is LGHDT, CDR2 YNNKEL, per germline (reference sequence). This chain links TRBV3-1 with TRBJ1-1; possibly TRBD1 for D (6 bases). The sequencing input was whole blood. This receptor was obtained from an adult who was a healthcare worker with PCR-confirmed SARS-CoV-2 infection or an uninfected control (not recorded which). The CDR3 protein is CASSQRGGGAPVDTEAFF. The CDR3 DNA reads TGTGCCAGCAGCCAAAGGGGTGGGGGCGCGCCAGTGGACACTGAAGCTTTCTTT. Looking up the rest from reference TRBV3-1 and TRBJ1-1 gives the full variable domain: DTAVSQTPKYLVTQMGNDKSIKCEQNLGHDTMYWYKQDSKKFLKIMFSYNNKELIINETVPNRFSPKSPDKAHLNLHINSLELGDSAVYFCASSQRGGGAPVDTEAFFGQGTRLTVV.